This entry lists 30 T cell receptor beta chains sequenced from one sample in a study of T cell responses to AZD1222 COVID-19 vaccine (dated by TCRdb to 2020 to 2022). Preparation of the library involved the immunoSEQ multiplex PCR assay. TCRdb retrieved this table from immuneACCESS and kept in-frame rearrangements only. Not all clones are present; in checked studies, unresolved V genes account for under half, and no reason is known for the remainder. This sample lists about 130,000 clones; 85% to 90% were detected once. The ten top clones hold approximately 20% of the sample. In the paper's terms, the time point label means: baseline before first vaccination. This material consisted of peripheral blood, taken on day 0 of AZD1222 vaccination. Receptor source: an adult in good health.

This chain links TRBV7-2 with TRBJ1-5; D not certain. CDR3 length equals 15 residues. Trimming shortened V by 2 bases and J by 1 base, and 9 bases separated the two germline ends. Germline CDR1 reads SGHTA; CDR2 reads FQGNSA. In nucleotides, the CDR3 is TGTGCCAGCAGCTTAAACCGGGCCAGCAATCAGCCCCAGCATTTT. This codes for CASSLNRASNQPQHF.

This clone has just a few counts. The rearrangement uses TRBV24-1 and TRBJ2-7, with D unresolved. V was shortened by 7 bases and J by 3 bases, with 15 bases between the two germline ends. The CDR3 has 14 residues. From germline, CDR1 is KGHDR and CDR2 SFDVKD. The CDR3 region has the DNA TGTGCCACCAGCGCATCTCAGATCCACTACGAGCAGTACTTC. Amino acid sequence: CATSASQIHYEQYF.

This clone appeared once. CDR3 region: CASSTSGRESGYTF. The CDR3 DNA reads as TGTGCCAGCAGTACGTCCGGGCGGGAAAGTGGCTACACCTTC. The rearrangement links TRBV28 to TRBJ1-2; D call uncertain. The CDR3 sequence is 14 residues long. Germline V lookup: CDR1 MDHEN, CDR2 SYDVKM. Trimming cost V 5 bases and J 7 bases, with 17 bases left between them.

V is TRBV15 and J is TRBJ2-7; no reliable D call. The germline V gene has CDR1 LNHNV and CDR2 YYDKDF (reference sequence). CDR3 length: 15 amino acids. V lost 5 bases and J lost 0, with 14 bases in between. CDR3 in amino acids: CATSYKALSSYEQYF. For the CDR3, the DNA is TGTGCCACCAGCTACAAGGCCTTGAGCTCCTACGAGCAGTACTTC.

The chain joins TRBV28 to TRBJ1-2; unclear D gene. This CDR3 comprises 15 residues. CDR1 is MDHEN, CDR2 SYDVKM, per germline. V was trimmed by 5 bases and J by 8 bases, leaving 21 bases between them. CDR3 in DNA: TGTGCCAGCAGTCCATCCTCGGCGGGCGGTTTAGGCTACACCTTC. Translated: CASSPSSAGGLGYTF.

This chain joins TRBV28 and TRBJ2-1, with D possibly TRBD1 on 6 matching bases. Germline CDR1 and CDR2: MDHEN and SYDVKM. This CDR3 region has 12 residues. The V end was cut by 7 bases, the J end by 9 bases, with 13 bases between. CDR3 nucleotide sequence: TGTGCCAGCATGGGGGCGGGTAGTGAGCAGTTCTTC. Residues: CASMGAGSEQFF. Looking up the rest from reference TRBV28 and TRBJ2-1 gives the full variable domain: DVKVTQSSRYLVKRTGEKVFLECVQDMDHENMFWYRQDPGLGLRLIYFSYDVKMKEKGDIPEGYSVSREKKERFSLILESASTNQTSMYLCASMGAGSEQFFGPGTRLTVL.

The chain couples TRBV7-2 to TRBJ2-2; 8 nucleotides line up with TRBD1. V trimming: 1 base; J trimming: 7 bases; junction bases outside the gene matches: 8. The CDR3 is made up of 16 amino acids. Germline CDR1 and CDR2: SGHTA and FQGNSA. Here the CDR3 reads CASSLVATGVGGELFF. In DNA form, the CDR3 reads TGTGCCAGCAGCTTAGTGGCGACAGGGGTCGGCGGGGAGCTGTTTTTT.

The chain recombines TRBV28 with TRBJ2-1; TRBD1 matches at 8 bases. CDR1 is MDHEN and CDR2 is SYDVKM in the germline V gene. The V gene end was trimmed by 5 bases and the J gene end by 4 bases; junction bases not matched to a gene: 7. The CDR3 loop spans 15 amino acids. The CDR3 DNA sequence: TGTGCCAGCAGTCGAGCCGGGACAGGATACAATGAGCAGTTCTTC. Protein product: CASSRAGTGYNEQFF.

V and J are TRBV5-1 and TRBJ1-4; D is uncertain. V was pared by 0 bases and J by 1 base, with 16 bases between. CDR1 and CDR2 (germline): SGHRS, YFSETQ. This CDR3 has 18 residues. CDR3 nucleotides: TGCGCCAGCAGCTTGGGCGATGATTCCGTTGGAACTAATGAAAAACTGTTTTTT. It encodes CASSLGDDSVGTNEKLFF.

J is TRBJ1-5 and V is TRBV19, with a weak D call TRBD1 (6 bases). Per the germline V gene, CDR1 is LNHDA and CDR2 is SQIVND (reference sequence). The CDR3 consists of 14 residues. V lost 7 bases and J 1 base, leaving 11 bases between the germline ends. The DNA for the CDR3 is TGTGCCAGTAAAGGGGGGGTAAGCAATCAGCCCCAGCATTTT. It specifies CASKGGVSNQPQHF.

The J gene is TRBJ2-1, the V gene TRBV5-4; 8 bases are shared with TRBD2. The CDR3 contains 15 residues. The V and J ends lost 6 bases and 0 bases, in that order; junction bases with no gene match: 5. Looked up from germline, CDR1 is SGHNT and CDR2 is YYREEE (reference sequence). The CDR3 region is CASNSGGPSYNEQFF. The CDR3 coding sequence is TGTGCCAGCAACAGCGGGGGACCCTCCTACAATGAGCAGTTCTTC.

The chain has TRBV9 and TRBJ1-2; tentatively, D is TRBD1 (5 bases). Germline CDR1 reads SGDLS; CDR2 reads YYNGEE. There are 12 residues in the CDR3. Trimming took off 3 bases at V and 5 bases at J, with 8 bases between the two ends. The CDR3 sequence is CASSATVYGYTF. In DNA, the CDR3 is TGTGCCAGCAGCGCGACAGTTTATGGCTACACCTTC. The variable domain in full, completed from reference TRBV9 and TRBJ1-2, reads DSGVTQTPKHLITATGQRVTLRCSPRSGDLSVYWYQQSLDQGLQFLIQYYNGEERAKGNILERFSAQQFPDLHSELNLSSLELGDSALYFCASSATVYGYTFGSGTRLTVV.

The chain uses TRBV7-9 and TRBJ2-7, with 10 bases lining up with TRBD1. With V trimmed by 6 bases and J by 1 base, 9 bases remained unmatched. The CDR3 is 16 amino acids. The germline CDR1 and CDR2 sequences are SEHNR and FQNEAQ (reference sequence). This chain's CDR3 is CASSFLSGQGSYEQYF. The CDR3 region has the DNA TGTGCCAGCAGTTTTCTTTCGGGACAGGGGTCCTACGAGCAGTACTTC.

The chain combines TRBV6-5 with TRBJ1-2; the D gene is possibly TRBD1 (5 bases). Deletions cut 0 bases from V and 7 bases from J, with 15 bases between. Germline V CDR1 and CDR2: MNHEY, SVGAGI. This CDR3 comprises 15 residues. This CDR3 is CASSYSTRQGGGYTF. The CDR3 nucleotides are TGTGCCAGCAGTTACTCGACCCGGCAGGGTGGTGGCTACACCTTC.

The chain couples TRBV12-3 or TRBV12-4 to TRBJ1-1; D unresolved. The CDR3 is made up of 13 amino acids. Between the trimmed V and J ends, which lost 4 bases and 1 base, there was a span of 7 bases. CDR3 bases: TGTGCCAGCAGTTCTCCAGGGAACACTGAAGCTTTCTTT. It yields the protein CASSSPGNTEAFF.

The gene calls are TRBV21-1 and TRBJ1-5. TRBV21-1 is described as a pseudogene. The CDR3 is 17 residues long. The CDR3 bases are TGTGCCAGCAGCCCCGACCCACCGGGACGTAGCAATCAGCCCCAGCATTTT. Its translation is CASSPDPPGRSNQPQHF.

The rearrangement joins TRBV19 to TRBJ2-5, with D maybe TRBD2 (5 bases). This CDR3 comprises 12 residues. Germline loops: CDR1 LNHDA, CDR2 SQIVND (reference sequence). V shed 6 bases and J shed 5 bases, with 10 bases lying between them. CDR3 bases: TGTGCCAGTAGAATGGGCGGGGAGACCCAGTACTTC. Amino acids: CASRMGGETQYF. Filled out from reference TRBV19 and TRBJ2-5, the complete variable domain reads DGGITQSPKYLFRKEGQNVTLSCEQNLNHDAMYWYRQDPGQGLRLIYYSQIVNDFQKGDIAEGYSVSREKKESFPLTVTSAQKNPTAFYLCASRMGGETQYFGPGTRLLVL.

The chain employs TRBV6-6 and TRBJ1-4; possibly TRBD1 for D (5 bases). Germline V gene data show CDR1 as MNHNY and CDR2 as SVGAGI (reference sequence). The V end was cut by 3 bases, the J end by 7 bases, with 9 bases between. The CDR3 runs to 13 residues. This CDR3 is CASSYGAAEKLFF. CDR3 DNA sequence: TGTGCCAGCAGTTATGGGGCGGCTGAAAAACTGTTTTTT.

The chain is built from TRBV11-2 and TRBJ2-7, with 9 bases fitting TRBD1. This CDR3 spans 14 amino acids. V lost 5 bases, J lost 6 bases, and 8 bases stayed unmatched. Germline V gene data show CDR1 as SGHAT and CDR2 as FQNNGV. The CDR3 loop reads CASSVRDRDGEQYF. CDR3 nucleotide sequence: TGTGCCAGCAGCGTCCGGGACAGGGATGGCGAGCAGTACTTC.

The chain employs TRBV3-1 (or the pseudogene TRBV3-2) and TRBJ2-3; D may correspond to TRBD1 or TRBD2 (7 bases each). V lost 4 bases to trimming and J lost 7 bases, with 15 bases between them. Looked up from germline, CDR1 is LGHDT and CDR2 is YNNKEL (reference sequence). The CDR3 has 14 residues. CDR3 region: CASSPREGAYTQYF. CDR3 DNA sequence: TGTGCCAGCAGCCCCAGGGAGGGGGCTTATACGCAGTATTTT.

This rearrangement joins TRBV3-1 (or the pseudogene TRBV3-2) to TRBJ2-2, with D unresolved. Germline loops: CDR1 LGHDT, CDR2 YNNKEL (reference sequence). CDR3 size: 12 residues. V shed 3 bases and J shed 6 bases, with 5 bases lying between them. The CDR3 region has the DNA TGTGCCAGCAGCCACCCCGCCGGGGAGCTGTTTTTT. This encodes CASSHPAGELFF.

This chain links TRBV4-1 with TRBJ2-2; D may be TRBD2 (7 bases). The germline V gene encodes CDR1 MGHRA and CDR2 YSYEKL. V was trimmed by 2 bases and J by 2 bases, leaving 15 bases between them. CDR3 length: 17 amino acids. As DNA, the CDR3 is TGCGCCAGCAGCCAAACCCGGGGGGCCGCTAACACCGGGGAGCTGTTTTTT. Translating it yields CASSQTRGAANTGELFF.

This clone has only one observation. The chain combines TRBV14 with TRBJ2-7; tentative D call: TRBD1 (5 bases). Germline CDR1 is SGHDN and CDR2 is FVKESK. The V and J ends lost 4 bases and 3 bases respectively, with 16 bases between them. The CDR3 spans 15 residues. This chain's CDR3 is CASSRNRHSYYEQYF. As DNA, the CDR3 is TGTGCCAGCAGCCGGAACAGGCACAGCTACTACGAGCAGTACTTC.

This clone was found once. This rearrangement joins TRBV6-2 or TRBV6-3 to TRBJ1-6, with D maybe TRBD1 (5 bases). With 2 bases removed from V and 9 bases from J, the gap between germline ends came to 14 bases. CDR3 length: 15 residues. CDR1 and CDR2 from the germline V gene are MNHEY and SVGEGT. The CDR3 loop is CASSYGEGRSSPLHF. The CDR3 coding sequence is TGTGCCAGCAGTTACGGGGAGGGACGAAGTTCACCCCTCCACTTT.

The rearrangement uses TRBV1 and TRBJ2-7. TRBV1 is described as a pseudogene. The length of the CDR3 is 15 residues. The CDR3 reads CTSSQEGKLTYEQYF. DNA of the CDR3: TGCACCAGCAGCCAAGAAGGGAAACTTACCTACGAGCAGTACTTC.

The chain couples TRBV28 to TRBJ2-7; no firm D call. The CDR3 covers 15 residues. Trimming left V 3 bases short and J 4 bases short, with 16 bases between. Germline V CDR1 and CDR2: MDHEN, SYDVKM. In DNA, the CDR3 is TGTGCCAGCAGTTTGTCAACTGGGTGGCAGTACGAGCAGTACTTC. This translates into CASSLSTGWQYEQYF.

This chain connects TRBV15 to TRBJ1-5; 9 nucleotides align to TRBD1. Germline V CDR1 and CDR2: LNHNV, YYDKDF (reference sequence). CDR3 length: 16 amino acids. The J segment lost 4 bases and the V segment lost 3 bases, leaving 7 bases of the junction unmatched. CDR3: CATSSQSGTGNQPQHF. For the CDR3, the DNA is TGTGCCACCAGCAGTCAATCCGGGACAGGGAATCAGCCCCAGCATTTT.

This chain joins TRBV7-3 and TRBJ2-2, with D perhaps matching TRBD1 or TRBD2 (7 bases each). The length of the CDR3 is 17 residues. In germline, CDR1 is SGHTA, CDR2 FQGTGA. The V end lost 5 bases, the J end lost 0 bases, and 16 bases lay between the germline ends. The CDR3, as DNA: TGTGCCAGCAGCCGCAGGGGGGGCCCAGCGAACACCGGGGAGCTGTTTTTT. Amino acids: CASSRRGGPANTGELFF.

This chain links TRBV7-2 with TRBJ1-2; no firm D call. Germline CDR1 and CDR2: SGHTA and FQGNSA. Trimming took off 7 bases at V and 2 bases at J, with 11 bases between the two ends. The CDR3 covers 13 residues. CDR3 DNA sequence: TGTGCCAGCATCCCGGGCCCCAACTATGGCTACACCTTC. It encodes CASIPGPNYGYTF.

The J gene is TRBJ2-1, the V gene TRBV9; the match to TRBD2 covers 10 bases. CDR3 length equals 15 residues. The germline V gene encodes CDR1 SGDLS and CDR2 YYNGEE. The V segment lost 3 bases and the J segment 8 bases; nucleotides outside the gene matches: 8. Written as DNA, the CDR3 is TGTGCCAGCAGCGAGTTAGCGGGGGGCCTAGATGAGCAGTTCTTC. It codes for CASSELAGGLDEQFF.